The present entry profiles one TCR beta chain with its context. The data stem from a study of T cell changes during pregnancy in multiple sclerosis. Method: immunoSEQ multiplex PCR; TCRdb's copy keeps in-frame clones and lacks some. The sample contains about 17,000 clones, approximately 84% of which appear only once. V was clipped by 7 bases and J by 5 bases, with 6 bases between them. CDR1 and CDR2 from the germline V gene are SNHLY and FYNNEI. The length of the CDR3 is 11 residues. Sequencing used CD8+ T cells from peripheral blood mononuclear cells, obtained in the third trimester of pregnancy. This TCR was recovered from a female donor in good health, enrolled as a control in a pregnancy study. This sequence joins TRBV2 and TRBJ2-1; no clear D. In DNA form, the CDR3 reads TGTGCCAGCACGGAGAACAATGAGCAGTTCTTC. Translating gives CASTENNEQFF.